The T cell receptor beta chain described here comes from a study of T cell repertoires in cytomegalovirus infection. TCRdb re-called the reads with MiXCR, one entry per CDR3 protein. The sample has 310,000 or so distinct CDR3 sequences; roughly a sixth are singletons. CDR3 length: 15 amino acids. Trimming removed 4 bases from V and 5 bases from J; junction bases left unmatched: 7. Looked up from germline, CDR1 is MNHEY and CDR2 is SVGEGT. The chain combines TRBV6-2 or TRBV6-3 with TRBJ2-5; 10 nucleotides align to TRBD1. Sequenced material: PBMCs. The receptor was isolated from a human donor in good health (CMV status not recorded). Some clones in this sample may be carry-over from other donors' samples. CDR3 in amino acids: CASSFPTGGEETQYF. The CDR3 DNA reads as TGTGCCAGCAGTTTTCCGACAGGGGGCGAGGAGACCCAGTACTTC.